This T cell receptor (beta chain) was sequenced during a study of T cell repertoires in cytomegalovirus infection. Study summary: Matching HLA type and CMV infection were both indicated by public TCR beta signatures.

Germline values: CDR1 SEHNR, CDR2 FQNEAQ (reference sequence). The CDR3 totals 15 residues. V lost 5 bases, J lost 5 bases, and 9 bases stayed unmatched. Many counts were recorded for this clonotype. MiXCR was run by TCRdb on the reads, yielding one entry per CDR3 protein. The top ten hold around a sixth of the sample, which has fewer than 250,000 distinct CDR3 sequences, 22% seen once. This chain connects TRBV7-9 to TRBJ2-5; 9 bases agree with TRBD1. What was sequenced was CD8+ T cells from PBMCs. This clonotype was obtained from a human donor in good health (CMV status not recorded). Some clones in this sample may be carry-over from other donors' samples. As DNA, the CDR3 is TGTGCCAGCAGCCCCCGGACAGGGGCGAGGGAGACCCAGTACTTC. Residues: CASSPRTGARETQYF.